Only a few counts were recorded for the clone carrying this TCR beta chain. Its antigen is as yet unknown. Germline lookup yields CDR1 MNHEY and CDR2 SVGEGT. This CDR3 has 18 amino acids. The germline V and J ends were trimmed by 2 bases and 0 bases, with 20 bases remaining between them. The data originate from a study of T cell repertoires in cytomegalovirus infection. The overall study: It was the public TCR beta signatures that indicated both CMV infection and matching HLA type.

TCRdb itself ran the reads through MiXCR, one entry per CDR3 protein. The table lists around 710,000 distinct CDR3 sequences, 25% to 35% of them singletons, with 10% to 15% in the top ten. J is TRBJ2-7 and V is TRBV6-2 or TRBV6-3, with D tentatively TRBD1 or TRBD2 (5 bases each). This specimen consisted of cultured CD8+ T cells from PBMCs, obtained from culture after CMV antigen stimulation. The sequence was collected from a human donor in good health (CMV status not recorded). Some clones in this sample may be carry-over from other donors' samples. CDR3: CASSYVTHPGPSSYEQYF. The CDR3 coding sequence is TGTGCCAGCAGTTACGTTACCCATCCGGGACCCAGCTCCTACGAGCAGTACTTC.